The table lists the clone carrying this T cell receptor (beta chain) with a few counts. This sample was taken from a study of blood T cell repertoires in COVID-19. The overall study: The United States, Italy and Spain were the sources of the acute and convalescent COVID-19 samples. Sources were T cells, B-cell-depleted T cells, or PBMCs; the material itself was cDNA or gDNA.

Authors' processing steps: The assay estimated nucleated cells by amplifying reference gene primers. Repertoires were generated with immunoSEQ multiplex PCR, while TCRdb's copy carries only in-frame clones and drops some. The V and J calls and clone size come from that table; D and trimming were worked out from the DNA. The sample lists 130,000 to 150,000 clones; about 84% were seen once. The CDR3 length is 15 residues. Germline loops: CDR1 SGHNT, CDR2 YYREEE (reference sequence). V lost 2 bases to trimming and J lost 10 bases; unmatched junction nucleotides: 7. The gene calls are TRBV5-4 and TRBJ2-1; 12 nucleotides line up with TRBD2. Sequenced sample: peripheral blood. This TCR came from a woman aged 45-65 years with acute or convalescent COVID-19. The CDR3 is CASSFASGGAGEQFF. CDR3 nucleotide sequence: TGTGCCAGCAGCTTTGCTAGCGGGGGGGCAGGAGAGCAGTTCTTC.